This entry features one T cell receptor beta chain sequence. Isolated RNA was reverse transcribed in full, so expressed TCRB transcripts were sequenced. Data came from immunoSEQ multiplex PCR; TCRdb stores just in-frame clones and leaves some out. The sample consists of a few hundred thousand clones, around 30% of them appearing once. Trimming pared 8 bases from V and 7 bases from J, leaving 14 bases between. The CDR3 is 11 amino acids. Germline CDR1 is GTSNPN and CDR2 is SVGIG (reference sequence). This record comes from a study of beta chain features in type 1 diabetes. Input material: naive CD4+ T cells from blood. This chain links TRBV30 with TRBJ1-2, with D tentatively TRBD1 (6 bases). This clonotype was obtained from a man between 18 and 29 years old in good health. The CDR3 protein is CAVGAGRGYTF. CDR3 nucleotides: TGTGCCGTGGGGGCCGGGCGTGGCTACACCTTC.